This is a list of T cell receptor beta chains from one sample in a study of shared clonotypes between healthy human individuals. The method was immunoSEQ multiplex PCR; TCRdb's version includes in-frame clones alone and lacks a portion of them. The sample holds approximately 2.4 million clones; approximately 94% are singletons and the top ten take roughly 0.13%. Sequenced: naive CD4+ T cells sorted from blood. The receptors were sampled from a man between 18 and 35 years old in good health. The CDR3 runs from the conserved cysteine through the conserved F or W.

cdr3_aa j_call v_call
CASSLGNTQYF TRBJ2-3 TRBV11-2
CASSPGEGRSTEAFF TRBJ1-1 TRBV18
CASSLVNYRAETFF TRBJ1-1 TRBV28
CASSLLGGSDETQYF TRBJ2-5 TRBV7-2
CASSQHSTDTQYF TRBJ2-3 TRBV14
CASRGTATYEQYF TRBJ2-7 TRBV25-1
CASRIGPSYEQYF TRBJ2-7 TRBV6-5
CASSQESIGANYGYTF TRBJ1-2 TRBV4-1
CASSSVENIQYF TRBJ2-4 TRBV6-5
CASSGGTGNSPLHF TRBJ1-6 TRBV2
CAWSVQGLSGIQYF TRBJ2-4 TRBV30
CASSLGTGTTTGELFF TRBJ2-2 TRBV7-8
CASSTRTPADTQYF TRBJ2-3 TRBV9
CASSSRTSGAYEQYF TRBJ2-7 TRBV7-2
CSVHGVSGGSYNEQFF TRBJ2-1 TRBV29-1
CASSLMVGQGDYGYTF TRBJ1-2 TRBV5-1
CASSLVAAYEQYF TRBJ2-7 TRBV7-2
CASSGNVGTEAFF TRBJ1-1 TRBV5-5
CAISESSGSRGNRDTQYF TRBJ2-3 TRBV10-3
CASSQVRQVSYEQYF TRBJ2-7 TRBV4-3
CASFSPLDRAYSNQPQHF TRBJ1-5 TRBV5-1
CASSLEGRLGTQYF TRBJ2-5 TRBV7-2
CASSGGRFNEKLFF TRBJ1-4 TRBV2
CASSFHSGGVGRVVNTIYF TRBJ1-3 TRBV19
CASSQLGTGGNEQYF TRBJ2-7 TRBV4-1
CASSLQAGSSTDTQYF TRBJ2-3 TRBV7-3
CASSLNRGAGLNYGYTF TRBJ1-2 TRBV28
CASSAEGLAGVWGHNEQFF TRBJ2-1 TRBV5-1
CAWSVGGKDKNIQYF TRBJ2-4 TRBV30
CASSSSGKSTDTQYF TRBJ2-3 TRBV11-2
CSVDFQAQDYGYTF TRBJ1-2 TRBV29-1
CASSAWNTEAFF TRBJ1-1 TRBV19
CASSLGPRETQYF TRBJ2-5 TRBV5-1
CASSEWDQPQHF TRBJ1-5 TRBV6-1
CASSSQGSFYEQYF TRBJ2-7 TRBV6-5
CASSETLNYGYTF TRBJ1-2 TRBV2
CASSFGGTSTDTQYF TRBJ2-3 TRBV5-1
CASSLGTSGSPPGELFF TRBJ2-2 TRBV7-9
CASSLTATTDTQYF TRBJ2-3 TRBV7-9
CASSPVIWTDTGELFF TRBJ2-2 TRBV5-1
CASSLEGYEQYF TRBJ2-7 TRBV5-4
CASSSGQGGEQYF TRBJ2-7 TRBV18
CAISVQSSYEQYF TRBJ2-7 TRBV10-3
CASSQDPTGDYGYTF TRBJ1-2 TRBV4-1
CASSVLTGNTEAFF TRBJ1-1 TRBV9
CASSYPGVKTGNTIYF TRBJ1-3 TRBV6-6
CASSPQLSSGANVLTF TRBJ2-6 TRBV7-6
CASSLTSGGLSYEQYF TRBJ2-7 TRBV28
CASSLNGPISYNEQFF TRBJ2-1 TRBV11-3
CASSLTDNPGTQYF TRBJ2-5 TRBV2